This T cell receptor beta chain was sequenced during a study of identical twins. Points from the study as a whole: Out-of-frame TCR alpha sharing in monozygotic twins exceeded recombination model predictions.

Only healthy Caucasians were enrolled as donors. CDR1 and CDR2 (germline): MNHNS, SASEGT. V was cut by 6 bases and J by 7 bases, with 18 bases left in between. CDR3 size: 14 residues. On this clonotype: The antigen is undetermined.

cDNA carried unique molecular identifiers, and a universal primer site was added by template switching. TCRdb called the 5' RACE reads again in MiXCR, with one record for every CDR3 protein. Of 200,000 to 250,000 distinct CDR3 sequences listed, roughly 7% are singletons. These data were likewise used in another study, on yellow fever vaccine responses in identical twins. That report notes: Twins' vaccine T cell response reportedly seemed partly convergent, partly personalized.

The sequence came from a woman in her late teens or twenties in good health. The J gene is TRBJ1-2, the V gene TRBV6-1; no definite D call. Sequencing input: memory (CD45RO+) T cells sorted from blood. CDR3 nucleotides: TGTGCCAGCAGCACTAGCGCTGGGAGGGTTGGCTACACCTTC. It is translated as CASSTSAGRVGYTF.